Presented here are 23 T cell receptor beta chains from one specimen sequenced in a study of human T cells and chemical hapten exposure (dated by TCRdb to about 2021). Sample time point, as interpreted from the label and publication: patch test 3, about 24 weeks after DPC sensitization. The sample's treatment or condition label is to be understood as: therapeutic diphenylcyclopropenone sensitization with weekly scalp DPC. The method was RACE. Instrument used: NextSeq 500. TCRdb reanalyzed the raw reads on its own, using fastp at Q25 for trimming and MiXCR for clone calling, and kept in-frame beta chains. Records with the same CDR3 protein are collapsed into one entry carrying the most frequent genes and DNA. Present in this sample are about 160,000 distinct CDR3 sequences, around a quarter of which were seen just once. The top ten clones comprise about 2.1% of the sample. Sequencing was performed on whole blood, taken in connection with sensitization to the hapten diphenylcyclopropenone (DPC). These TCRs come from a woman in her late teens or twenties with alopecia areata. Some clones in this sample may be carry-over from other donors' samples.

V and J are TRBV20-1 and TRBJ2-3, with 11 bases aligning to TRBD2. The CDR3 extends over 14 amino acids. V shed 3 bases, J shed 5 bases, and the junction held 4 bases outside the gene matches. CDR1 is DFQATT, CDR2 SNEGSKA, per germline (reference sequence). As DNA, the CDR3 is TGCAGTGCTAGTGTCCTAGCGGGGGGAGATACGCAGTATTTT. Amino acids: CSASVLAGGDTQYF.

CDR3: CASSRGEGTSDIQYF. CDR3 coding DNA: TGCGCCAGCAGCCGTGGGGAGGGGACTTCTGACATTCAGTACTTC. The chain uses TRBV5-1 and TRBJ2-4, with 7 bases fitting TRBD2. Germline V gives CDR1 SGHRS, CDR2 YFSETQ. V lost 4 bases and J lost 8; bases outside the gene matches: 12. The CDR3 consists of 15 residues.

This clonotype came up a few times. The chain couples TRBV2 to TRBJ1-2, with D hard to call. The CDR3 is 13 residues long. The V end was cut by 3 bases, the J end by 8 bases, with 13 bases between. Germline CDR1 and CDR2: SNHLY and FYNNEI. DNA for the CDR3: TGTGCCAGCAGTGAGCCTGGTTCGAGAGGCTACACCTTC. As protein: CASSEPGSRGYTF.

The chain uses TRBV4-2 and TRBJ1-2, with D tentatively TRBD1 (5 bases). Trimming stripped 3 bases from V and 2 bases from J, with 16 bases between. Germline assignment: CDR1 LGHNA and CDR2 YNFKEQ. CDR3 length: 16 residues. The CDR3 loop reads CASSQSEWSGNYGYTF. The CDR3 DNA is TGTGCCAGCAGCCAGTCTGAGTGGTCAGGGAACTATGGCTACACCTTC.

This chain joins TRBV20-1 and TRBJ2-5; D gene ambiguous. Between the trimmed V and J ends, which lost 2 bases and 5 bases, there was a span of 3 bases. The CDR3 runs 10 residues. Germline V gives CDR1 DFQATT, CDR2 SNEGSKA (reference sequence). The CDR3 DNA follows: TGCAGTGCTAGACCGGAGACCCAGTACTTC. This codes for CSARPETQYF.

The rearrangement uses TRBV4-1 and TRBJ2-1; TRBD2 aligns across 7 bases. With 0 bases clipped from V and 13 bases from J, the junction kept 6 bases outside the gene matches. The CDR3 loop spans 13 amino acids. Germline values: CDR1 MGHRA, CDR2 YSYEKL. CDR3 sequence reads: CASSQERPGGQFF. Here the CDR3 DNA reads TGCGCCAGCAGCCAAGAACGCCCGGGAGGACAGTTCTTC.

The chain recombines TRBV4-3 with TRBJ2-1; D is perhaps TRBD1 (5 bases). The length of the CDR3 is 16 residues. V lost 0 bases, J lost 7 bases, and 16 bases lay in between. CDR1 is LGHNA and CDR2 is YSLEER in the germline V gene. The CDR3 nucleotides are TGCGCCAGCAGCCAAGATTTTAGGGGTAGTGGGAATGAGCAGTTCTTC. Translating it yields CASSQDFRGSGNEQFF.

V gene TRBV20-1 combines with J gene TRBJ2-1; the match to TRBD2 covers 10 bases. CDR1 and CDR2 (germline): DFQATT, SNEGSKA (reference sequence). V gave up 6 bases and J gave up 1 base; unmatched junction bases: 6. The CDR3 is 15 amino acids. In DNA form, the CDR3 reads TGCAGTGCCAAACTAGCGGGGAGGTCCTACAATGAGCAGTTCTTC. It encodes CSAKLAGRSYNEQFF.

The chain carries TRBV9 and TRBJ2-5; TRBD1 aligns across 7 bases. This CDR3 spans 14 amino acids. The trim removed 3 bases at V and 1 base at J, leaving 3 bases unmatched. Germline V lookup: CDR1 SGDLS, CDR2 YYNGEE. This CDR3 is CASSAGTVQETQYF. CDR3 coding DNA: TGTGCCAGCAGCGCCGGGACAGTCCAAGAGACCCAGTACTTC.

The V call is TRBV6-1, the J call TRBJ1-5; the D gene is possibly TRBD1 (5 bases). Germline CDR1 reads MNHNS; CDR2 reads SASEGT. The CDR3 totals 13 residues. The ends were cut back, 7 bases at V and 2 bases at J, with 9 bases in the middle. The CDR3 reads CASKGVGNQPQHF. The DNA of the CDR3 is TGTGCCAGCAAAGGGGTAGGCAATCAGCCCCAGCATTTT.

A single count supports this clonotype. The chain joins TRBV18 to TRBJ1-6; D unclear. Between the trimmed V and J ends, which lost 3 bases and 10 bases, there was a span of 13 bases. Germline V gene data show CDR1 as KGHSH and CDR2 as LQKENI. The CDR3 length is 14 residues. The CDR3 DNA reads TGTGCCAGCTCACCGGAAAGGGTTGGCTCACCCCTCCACTTT. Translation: CASSPERVGSPLHF.

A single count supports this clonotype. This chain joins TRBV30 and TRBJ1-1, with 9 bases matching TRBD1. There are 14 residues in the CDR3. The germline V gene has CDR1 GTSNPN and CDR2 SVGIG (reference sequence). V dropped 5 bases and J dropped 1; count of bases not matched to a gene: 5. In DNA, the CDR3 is TGTGCCTGGGGACAGGGGCCGTGGAACACTGAAGCTTTCTTT. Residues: CAWGQGPWNTEAFF.

The CDR3 nucleotides read TGCAGTGCTAGAACCACCAATCAGCCCCAGCATTTT. This encodes CSARTTNQPQHF. This chain uses TRBV20-1 with TRBJ1-5; no clear D. Germline CDR1 reads DFQATT; CDR2 reads SNEGSKA (reference sequence). This CDR3 contains 12 residues. Deletions cut 2 bases from V and 3 bases from J, with 5 bases between.

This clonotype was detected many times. The CDR3 coding sequence is TGCAGCGTTGCCAAACTAGCGGGGACCTACGAGCAGTACTTC. Protein sequence: CSVAKLAGTYEQYF. V gene TRBV29-1 combines with J gene TRBJ2-7; the match to TRBD2 covers 10 bases. This CDR3 is built from 14 residues. V dropped 4 bases and J dropped 2; count of bases not matched to a gene: 5. Germline CDR1 and CDR2: SQVTM and ANQGSEA.

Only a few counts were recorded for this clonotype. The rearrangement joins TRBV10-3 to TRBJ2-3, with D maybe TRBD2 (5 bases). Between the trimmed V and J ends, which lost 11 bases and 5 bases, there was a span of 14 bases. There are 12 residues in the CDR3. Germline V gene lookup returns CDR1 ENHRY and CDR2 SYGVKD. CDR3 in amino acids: CAAGPREDTQYF. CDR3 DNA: TGTGCCGCCGGTCCGAGGGAAGATACGCAGTATTTT.

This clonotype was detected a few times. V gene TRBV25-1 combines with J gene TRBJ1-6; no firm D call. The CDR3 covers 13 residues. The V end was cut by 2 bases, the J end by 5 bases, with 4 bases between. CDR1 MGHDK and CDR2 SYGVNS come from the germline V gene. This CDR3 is CASSELDNSPLHF. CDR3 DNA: TGTGCCAGCAGTGAACTCGATAATTCACCCCTCCACTTT.

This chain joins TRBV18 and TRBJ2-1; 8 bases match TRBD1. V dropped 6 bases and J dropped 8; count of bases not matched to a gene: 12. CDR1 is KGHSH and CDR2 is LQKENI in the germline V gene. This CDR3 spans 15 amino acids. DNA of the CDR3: TGTGCCAGCTCCCCCAGGGGGCTAGAGGGGGATGAGCAGTTCTTC. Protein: CASSPRGLEGDEQFF. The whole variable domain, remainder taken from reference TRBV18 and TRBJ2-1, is NAGVMQNPRHLVRRRGQEARLRCSPMKGHSHVYWYRQLPEEGLKFMVYLQKENIIDESGMPKERFSAEFPKEGPSILRIQQVVRGDSAAYFCASSPRGLEGDEQFFGPGTRLTVL.

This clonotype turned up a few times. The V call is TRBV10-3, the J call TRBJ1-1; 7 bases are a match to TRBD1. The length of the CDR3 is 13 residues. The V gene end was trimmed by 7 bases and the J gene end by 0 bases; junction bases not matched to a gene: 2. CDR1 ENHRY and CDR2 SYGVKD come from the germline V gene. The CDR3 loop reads CAIKGAVNTEAFF. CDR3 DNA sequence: TGTGCCATCAAGGGGGCTGTGAACACTGAAGCTTTCTTT.

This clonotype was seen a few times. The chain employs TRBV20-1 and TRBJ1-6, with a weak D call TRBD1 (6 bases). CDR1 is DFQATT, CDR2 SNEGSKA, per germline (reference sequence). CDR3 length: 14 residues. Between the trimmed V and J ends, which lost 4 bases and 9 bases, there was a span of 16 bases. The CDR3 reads CSANSGVGSSPLHF. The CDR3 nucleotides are TGCAGTGCTAACTCAGGGGTTGGGAGTTCACCCCTCCACTTT.

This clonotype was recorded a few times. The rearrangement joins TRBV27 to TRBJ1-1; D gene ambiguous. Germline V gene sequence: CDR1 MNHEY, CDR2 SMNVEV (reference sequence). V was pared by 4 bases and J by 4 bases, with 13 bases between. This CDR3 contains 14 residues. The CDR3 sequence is CASSSGLRGTEAFF. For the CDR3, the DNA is TGTGCCAGCAGTTCCGGGCTTCGCGGCACTGAAGCTTTCTTT.

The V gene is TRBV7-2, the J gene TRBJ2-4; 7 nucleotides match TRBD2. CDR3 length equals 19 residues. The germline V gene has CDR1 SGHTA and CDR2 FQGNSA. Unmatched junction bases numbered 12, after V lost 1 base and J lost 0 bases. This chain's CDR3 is CASSLDGPAGLLAKNIQYF. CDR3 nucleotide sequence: TGTGCCAGCAGCTTAGATGGCCCAGCGGGACTACTAGCCAAAAACATTCAGTACTTC.

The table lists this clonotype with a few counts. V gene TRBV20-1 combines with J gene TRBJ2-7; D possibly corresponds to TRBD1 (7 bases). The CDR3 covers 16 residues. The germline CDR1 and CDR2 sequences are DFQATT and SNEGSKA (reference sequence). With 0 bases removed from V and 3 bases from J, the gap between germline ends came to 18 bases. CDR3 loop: CSARDLAGQPYYEQYF. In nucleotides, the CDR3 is TGCAGTGCTAGAGATCTCGCGGGACAGCCCTACTACGAGCAGTACTTC.

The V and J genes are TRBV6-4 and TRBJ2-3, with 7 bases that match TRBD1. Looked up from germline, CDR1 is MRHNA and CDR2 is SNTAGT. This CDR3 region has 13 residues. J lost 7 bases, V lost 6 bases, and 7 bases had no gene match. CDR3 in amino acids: CASRGDSRNTQYF. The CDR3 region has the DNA TGTGCCAGCAGAGGGGACAGCCGAAATACGCAGTATTTT.